This TCR beta chain was sequenced during a study of molecular identifiers for immune sequencing clone quantification. The use of previously described methods and listed TCR primers produced the bulk TCR libraries. In TCRdb, the PCR reads were re-called with MiXCR into one record per CDR3 protein. The sample lists more than 550,000 distinct CDR3 sequences, roughly 27% seen once, with roughly 0.83% in the top ten. This clonotype appeared many times. Germline lookup yields CDR1 SEHNR and CDR2 FQNEAQ (reference sequence). The V gene lost 4 bases and the J gene lost 7 bases, with 14 bases spanning the gap. This CDR3 contains 13 residues.

The sequence was collected from a human donor in good health. Some libraries in this study had Jurkat cell RNA spiked in. Input material: naive CD8+ T cells from blood, with Jurkat cell RNA spiked in. The subset: FACS-sorted CD8+CD4-CCR7+CD45RA+ naive T cells. The J gene is TRBJ2-7, the V gene TRBV7-9, with D tentatively TRBD2 (6 bases). CDR3 in amino acids: CASSWPGGWEQYF. The CDR3 DNA reads TGTGCCAGCAGCTGGCCCGGGGGTTGGGAGCAGTACTTC. The full variable domain, completed using reference TRBV7-9 and TRBJ2-7, is DTGVSQNPRHKITKRGQNVTFRCDPISEHNRLYWYRQTLGQGPEFLTYFQNEAQLEKSRLLSDRFSAERPKGSFSTLEIQRTEQGDSAMYLCASSWPGGWEQYFGPGTRLTVT.